This T cell receptor beta chain was sequenced during a study of T cell responses to AZD1222 COVID-19 vaccine. On the study more broadly: Samples with a second dose at about 4 or about 12 weeks were pooled together. Broader study findings: Spike was spanned by vaccine-associated CD4 TCRs, with dominance at 160-218 and 743-854. Females made up more of the donors, who were largely white British, and clonal diversity may have come out too low. Repertoire sampling occurred only after the peak T cell response.

Here immunoSEQ multiplex PCR was the method, and the copy in TCRdb shows in-frame clones only, minus some. The sample carries 100,000 or so clones, about 88% recorded once. In this sample, this clone turned up a few times. What it recognizes is unknown. The clonotype comes from an adult in good health. The sample here was peripheral blood, taken on day 0 of AZD1222 vaccination.

As DNA, the CDR3 is TGTGCCAGCAGCTTAGAACAGTATGGCTACACCTTC. Protein product: CASSLEQYGYTF. The chain couples TRBV11-3 to TRBJ1-2; D call uncertain. Germline V gene lookup returns CDR1 SGHNT and CDR2 YENEEA. CDR3 length equals 12 residues. V gave up 0 bases and J gave up 5 bases, with 4 bases separating them.